The 28 T cell receptor beta chains reported below all come from one sample, sequenced in a study of T cell changes during pregnancy in multiple sclerosis. Assay: immunoSEQ multiplex PCR; the TCRdb copy retains only in-frame clones and omits some. The repertoire includes roughly 40,000 clones, 90% to 95% of them detected once, and over 6.5% sits in the top ten. The specimen comprised CD8+ T cells from peripheral blood mononuclear cells, sampled before pregnancy. Source of these receptors: a female donor with multiple sclerosis, enrolled in a pregnancy study.

J is TRBJ1-1 and V is TRBV14; 8 nucleotides match TRBD1. Germline CDR1 reads SGHDN; CDR2 reads FVKESK. CDR3 length: 17 residues. The V segment lost 0 bases and the J segment 1 base; nucleotides outside the gene matches: 7. The CDR3 sequence is CASSQDGQGHQNTEAFF. The DNA for the CDR3 is TGTGCCAGCAGCCAAGATGGACAGGGTCATCAGAACACTGAAGCTTTCTTT.

V gene TRBV6-5 combines with J gene TRBJ2-3, with 13 positions matching TRBD2. The CDR3 has 16 residues. Per the germline V gene, CDR1 is MNHEY and CDR2 is SVGAGI. J lost 2 bases, V lost 4 bases, and 3 bases had no gene match. The CDR3 protein is CASSSGLAGNTDTQYF. CDR3 bases: TGTGCCAGCAGTTCGGGACTAGCGGGGAACACAGATACGCAGTATTTT.

The chain joins TRBV4-1 to TRBJ1-5; TRBD1 is a possible D gene (5 bases). Trimming removed 3 bases from V and 2 bases from J, with 8 bases in between. The CDR3 loop spans 14 amino acids. Germline values: CDR1 MGHRA, CDR2 YSYEKL. CDR3 region: CASSHRGGNQPQHF. DNA for the CDR3: TGCGCCAGCAGCCACCGGGGGGGCAATCAGCCCCAGCATTTT.

This clone is labeled medium-sized. This rearrangement joins TRBV30 to TRBJ2-1; TRBD1 matches at 9 bases. Germline CDR1 reads GTSNPN; CDR2 reads SVGIG (reference sequence). The CDR3 contains 15 residues. Trimming at V came to 0 bases and at J to 8 bases, leaving 8 bases not matched to a gene. DNA of the CDR3: TGTGCCTGGAGTGTCGGGACAGGGCGGATGGATGAGCAGTTCTTC. It codes for CAWSVGTGRMDEQFF.

Details on this clone: Other DNA variants within this sample encode the same CDR3. This chain links TRBV9 with TRBJ1-1; no clear D gene. Germline lookup yields CDR1 SGDLS and CDR2 YYNGEE. V was trimmed by 0 bases and J by 0 bases, leaving 3 bases between them. The CDR3 totals 13 residues. This CDR3 is CASSVAVNTEAFF. CDR3 bases: TGTGCCAGCAGCGTAGCGGTGAACACTGAAGCTTTCTTT.

This clone was counted only a few times. V and J are TRBV15 and TRBJ2-3, with 11 bases that match TRBD2. Unmatched junction bases numbered 8, after V lost 5 bases and J lost 4 bases. The CDR3 sequence is 16 residues long. Germline CDR1 is LNHNV and CDR2 is YYDKDF (reference sequence). The CDR3 loop reads CATSLLLAGDADTQYF. CDR3 DNA: TGTGCCACCAGCTTGCTACTAGCGGGAGATGCAGATACGCAGTATTTT.

J is TRBJ2-5 and V is TRBV2, with D tentatively TRBD1 (5 bases). CDR1 SNHLY and CDR2 FYNNEI come from the germline V gene. This CDR3 region has 15 residues. Deletions cut 7 bases from V and 1 base from J, with 16 bases between. The CDR3 nucleotides read TGTGCCAGCACGGCAGGACAACACTTCCAAGAGACCCAGTACTTC. It codes for CASTAGQHFQETQYF.

This clone was seen more than once but under ten times. The J gene is TRBJ2-7, the V gene TRBV28; 7 bases map to TRBD1. Per the germline V gene, CDR1 is MDHEN and CDR2 is SYDVKM. The CDR3 runs to 11 residues. The ends lost 5 bases at V and 5 bases at J; junction bases unmatched: 0. CDR3 sequence (DNA): TGTGCCAGCAGTGACAGGGACGAGCAGTACTTC. This gives the protein CASSDRDEQYF.

The chain carries TRBV4-2 and TRBJ2-5, with D perhaps matching TRBD2 (5 bases). Trimming took 1 base from V and 4 from J, leaving 10 bases between them. Germline assignment: CDR1 LGHNA and CDR2 YNFKEQ. The CDR3 has 14 amino acids. Here the CDR3 DNA reads TGTGCCAGCAGCCAAGTCGACCGGGGAGAGACCCAGTACTTC. This encodes CASSQVDRGETQYF.

Relative to its sample, this clone is medium-sized. The V call is TRBV7-3, the J call TRBJ2-2, with TRBD1 matching over 7 bases. Per germline, CDR1 SGHTA and CDR2 FQGTGA. This CDR3 spans 11 amino acids. After removal of 8 bases from V and 6 bases from J, the junction contained 0 bases not matched to a gene. The chain's CDR3 is CASGTAGELFF. In DNA, the CDR3 is TGTGCCAGCGGGACAGCCGGGGAGCTGTTTTTT.

This sequence joins TRBV7-2 and TRBJ2-7; 9 bases fit TRBD2. V shed 2 bases, J shed 5 bases, and the junction held 4 bases outside the gene matches. The CDR3 totals 14 residues. Looked up from germline, CDR1 is SGHTA and CDR2 is FQGNSA. In DNA, the CDR3 is TGTGCCAGCAGCTTAAGCGGGAGGTCCGACGAGCAGTACTTC. This translates into CASSLSGRSDEQYF.

The chain joins TRBV10-3 to TRBJ2-2; D not certain. The CDR3 runs to 11 residues. V was shortened by 10 bases and J by 5 bases, with 8 bases between the two germline ends. Per the germline V gene, CDR1 is ENHRY and CDR2 is SYGVKD. This CDR3 is CATHSTGELFF. For the CDR3, the DNA is TGTGCCACCCACTCGACCGGGGAGCTGTTTTTT.

This sequence joins TRBV2 and TRBJ1-4; D is ambiguous. Germline V gene lookup returns CDR1 SNHLY and CDR2 FYNNEI. This CDR3 is 12 amino acids long. With 8 bases removed from V and 8 bases from J, the gap between germline ends came to 12 bases. The CDR3 bases are TGTGCCAGCTCTTCCGTTCGGGAAAAACTGTTTTTT. Translation gives CASSSVREKLFF.

This sequence joins TRBV28 and TRBJ2-1; possible D gene TRBD2, 5 bases. The CDR3 length is 13 residues. Trimming left V 3 bases short and J 6 bases short, with 9 bases between. Germline values: CDR1 MDHEN, CDR2 SYDVKM. CDR3 nucleotides: TGTGCCAGCAGTTTCCCAGGAGGCAATGAGCAGTTCTTC. Translation: CASSFPGGNEQFF.

This clone was seen once. The chain couples TRBV29-1 to TRBJ2-5; TRBD2 matches 10 bases. V gave up 3 bases and J gave up 3 bases; unmatched junction bases: 13. CDR3 length: 17 residues. Germline V lookup: CDR1 SQVTM, CDR2 ANQGSEA. DNA of the CDR3: TGCAGCGTTGAGGCTCCTAGCGGGAGTTTGCGAAAAGAGACCCAGTACTTC. As protein: CSVEAPSGSLRKETQYF. The complete variable domain, with remaining parts taken from reference TRBV29-1 and TRBJ2-5, reads SAVISQKPSRDICQRGTSLTIQCQVDSQVTMMFWYRQQPGQSLTLIATANQGSEATYESGFVIDKFPISRPNLTFSTLTVSNMSPEDSSIYLCSVEAPSGSLRKETQYFGPGTRLLVL.

The gene calls are TRBV4-1 and TRBJ2-7; D gene ambiguous. CDR1 MGHRA and CDR2 YSYEKL come from the germline V gene. The ends were cut back, 1 base at V and 1 base at J, with 5 bases in the middle. This CDR3 has 13 residues. CDR3 bases: TGCGCCAGCAGCCAAGTACGGTCCTACGAGCAGTACTTC. This encodes CASSQVRSYEQYF.

V is TRBV5-3 and J is TRBJ1-5; D not resolved. TRBV5-3 is an ORF, and what it does is uncertain. The CDR3 length is 15 residues. V was clipped by 2 bases and J by 6 bases, with 15 bases between them. CDR3 protein: CARSFIGRRIQPQHF. In DNA form, the CDR3 reads TGTGCCAGAAGCTTTATTGGGAGGCGTATTCAGCCCCAGCATTTT.

The chain is built from TRBV28 and TRBJ1-4; D gene uncertain. This CDR3 comprises 14 residues. Germline CDR1 is MDHEN and CDR2 is SYDVKM. Trimming stripped 3 bases from V and 4 bases from J, with 9 bases between. The CDR3 DNA reads as TGTGCCAGCAGTTTCCGACACTTTAATGAAAAACTGTTTTTT. This gives the protein CASSFRHFNEKLFF. The whole variable domain, remainder taken from reference TRBV28 and TRBJ1-4, is DVKVTQSSRYLVKRTGEKVFLECVQDMDHENMFWYRQDPGLGLRLIYFSYDVKMKEKGDIPEGYSVSREKKERFSLILESASTNQTSMYLCASSFRHFNEKLFFGSGTQLSVL.

The chain joins TRBV9 to TRBJ2-3; D perhaps matches TRBD2 (6 bases). Germline CDR1 is SGDLS and CDR2 is YYNGEE. The ends were cut back, 0 bases at V and 1 base at J, with 18 bases in the middle. The CDR3 has 18 amino acids. CDR3 sequence reads: CASSVDLGGTGGTDTQYF. Here the CDR3 DNA reads TGTGCCAGCAGCGTAGATCTAGGCGGGACGGGGGGCACAGATACGCAGTATTTT.

This chain connects TRBV28 to TRBJ2-7; 7 bases line up with TRBD1. The V segment lost 7 bases and the J segment 2 bases; nucleotides outside the gene matches: 8. Germline V gene sequence: CDR1 MDHEN, CDR2 SYDVKM. This CDR3 contains 14 residues. The CDR3 DNA is TGTGCCAGCACCCCAGGGGGTCTTACCTACGAGCAGTACTTC. Its protein product is CASTPGGLTYEQYF.

This rearrangement joins TRBV4-1 to TRBJ2-7; 11 positions agree with TRBD1. V shed 3 bases, J shed 2 bases, and the junction held 0 bases outside the gene matches. Germline V gene lookup returns CDR1 MGHRA and CDR2 YSYEKL. This CDR3 has 14 amino acids. The CDR3 nucleotides are TGCGCCAGCAGCCAGGACAGGGGGCCCTACGAGCAGTACTTC. Its protein product is CASSQDRGPYEQYF.

This chain links TRBV2 with TRBJ1-4; unclear D gene. This CDR3 has 14 amino acids. Germline CDR1 SNHLY, CDR2 FYNNEI. Trimming took 6 bases from V and 1 from J, leaving 9 bases between them. The DNA for the CDR3 is TGTGCCAGCAGAGACTACGGAACTAATGAAAAACTGTTTTTT. Translated: CASRDYGTNEKLFF.

This clone has more than one count but fewer than ten. The CDR3 bases are TGTGCCAGCAGCCCCTATAGCGGGAGTTGGAAACAAGAGACCCAGTACTTC. Protein: CASSPYSGSWKQETQYF. The chain uses TRBV9 and TRBJ2-5; 9 nucleotides align to TRBD2. The CDR3 consists of 17 residues. Trimming took 4 bases from V and 2 from J; bases not matched to a gene: 12. Germline CDR1 and CDR2: SGDLS and YYNGEE.

The J gene is TRBJ2-7, the V gene TRBV27; D possibly corresponds to TRBD2 (5 bases). V was pared by 2 bases and J by 1 base, with 6 bases between. CDR1 is MNHEY, CDR2 SMNVEV, per germline (reference sequence). There are 13 residues in the CDR3. The CDR3 region has the DNA TGTGCCAGCAGTTTAACGGGGTCCTACGAGCAGTACTTC. Translation: CASSLTGSYEQYF.

V gene TRBV9 combines with J gene TRBJ1-2; 7 bases align to TRBD1. J gave up 3 bases and V 3 bases, and 14 bases lay outside the gene matches. Germline lookup yields CDR1 SGDLS and CDR2 YYNGEE. This CDR3 has 17 amino acids. CDR3 nucleotide sequence: TGTGCCAGCAGCGCTTCCGCCGGGACAGAAACACACTATGGCTACACCTTC. This encodes CASSASAGTETHYGYTF.

V and J are TRBV2 and TRBJ2-7; TRBD1 matches 9 bases. This CDR3 contains 14 residues. The V segment lost 4 bases and the J segment 2 bases; nucleotides outside the gene matches: 3. Germline V gene sequence: CDR1 SNHLY, CDR2 FYNNEI. Here the CDR3 reads CASSGGQGTYEQYF. DNA of the CDR3: TGTGCCAGCAGTGGGGGACAGGGAACCTACGAGCAGTACTTC. Together with reference TRBV2 and TRBJ2-7, the CDR3 gives the full variable domain: EPEVTQTPSHQVTQMGQEVILRCVPISNHLYFYWYRQILGQKVEFLVSFYNNEISEKSEIFDDQFSVERPDGSNFTLKIRSTKLEDSAMYFCASSGGQGTYEQYFGPGTRLTVT.

The chain carries TRBV5-8 and TRBJ2-1, with TRBD1 matching over 12 bases. Per the germline V gene, CDR1 is SGHTS and CDR2 is YDEGEE. The CDR3 runs to 16 residues. V shed 1 base and J 7 bases; nucleotides not matched to a gene: 6. CDR3 sequence: CASSLLGTGGGNEQFF. The DNA of the CDR3 is TGTGCCAGCAGCTTGCTTGGGACAGGGGGCGGGAATGAGCAGTTCTTC.

The J gene is TRBJ2-1, the V gene TRBV9; no clear D. The germline V gene has CDR1 SGDLS and CDR2 YYNGEE. The ends were cut back, 0 bases at V and 1 base at J, with 8 bases in the middle. The CDR3 is 15 residues long. As DNA, the CDR3 is TGTGCCAGCAGCGTAGTGCACACATCCTACAATGAGCAGTTCTTC. Protein sequence: CASSVVHTSYNEQFF.